This T cell receptor (beta chain) stems from a study of T cell repertoires in cytomegalovirus infection. Study-level findings and limits: Dominant in the ex vivo response were TCR beta clonotypes restricted by HLA-C and specific for CMV.

TCRdb processed the reads anew with MiXCR; each CDR3 protein has one entry. Of 300,000 or so distinct CDR3 sequences in the sample, around 25% are singletons; the top ten hold more than 11%. Of note for this clonotype: The antigen remains undetermined.

The clonotype comes from a human donor in good health (CMV status not recorded). Some clones in this sample may be carry-over from other donors' samples. The source material was PBMCs.

The CDR3 DNA reads TGCAGCGTTGAAGATCCCCGGGCCTTCTCCTACAATGAGCAGTTCTTC. It specifies CSVEDPRAFSYNEQFF. This sequence joins TRBV29-1 and TRBJ2-1, with D uncertain. Germline V gene sequence: CDR1 SQVTM, CDR2 ANQGSEA. The V and J ends lost 0 bases and 0 bases respectively, with 12 bases between them. The CDR3 contains 16 residues.